The T cell receptor beta chain under discussion was sequenced for a study of blood T cell repertoires in COVID-19. Study in general: Sample material is recorded as cDNA or gDNA derived from T cells, B-cell-depleted T cells, or PBMCs.

The authors' processing: Reference gene primer amplification yielded estimated nucleated cell counts. Libraries were prepared by immunoSEQ multiplex PCR; TCRdb keeps only in-frame clonotypes and omits some of them. V, J and clone size are those of that table, while D and trimming were read from the DNA. Of some 150,000 clones listed, about 83% are singletons. V was pared by 4 bases and J by 6 bases, with 13 bases of the junction left unmatched. The CDR3 consists of 15 residues. Looked up from germline, CDR1 is SGHTS and CDR2 is YDEGEE. Source material: peripheral blood. The chain combines TRBV5-8 with TRBJ2-7; 7 nucleotides line up with TRBD1. This sequence originates from a man aged 40-55 years who had recovered from COVID-19. The CDR3 sequence: CASSIGRSRGSEQYF. CDR3 nucleotide sequence: TGTGCCAGCAGCATCGGCCGCTCCAGGGGGAGCGAGCAGTACTTC.